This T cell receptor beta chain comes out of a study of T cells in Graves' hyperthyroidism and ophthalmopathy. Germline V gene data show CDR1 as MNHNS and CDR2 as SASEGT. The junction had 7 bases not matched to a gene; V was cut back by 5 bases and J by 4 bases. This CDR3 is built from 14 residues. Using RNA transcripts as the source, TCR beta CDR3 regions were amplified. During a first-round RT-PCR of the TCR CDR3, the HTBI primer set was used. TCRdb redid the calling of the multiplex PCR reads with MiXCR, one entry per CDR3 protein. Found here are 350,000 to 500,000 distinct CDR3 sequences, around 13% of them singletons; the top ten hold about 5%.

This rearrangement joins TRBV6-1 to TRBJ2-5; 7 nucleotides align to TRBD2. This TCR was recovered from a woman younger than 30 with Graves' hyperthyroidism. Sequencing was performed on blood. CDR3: CASSSRTSLETQYF. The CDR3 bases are TGTGCCAGCAGTTCCCGGACTAGTTTAGAGACCCAGTACTTC.